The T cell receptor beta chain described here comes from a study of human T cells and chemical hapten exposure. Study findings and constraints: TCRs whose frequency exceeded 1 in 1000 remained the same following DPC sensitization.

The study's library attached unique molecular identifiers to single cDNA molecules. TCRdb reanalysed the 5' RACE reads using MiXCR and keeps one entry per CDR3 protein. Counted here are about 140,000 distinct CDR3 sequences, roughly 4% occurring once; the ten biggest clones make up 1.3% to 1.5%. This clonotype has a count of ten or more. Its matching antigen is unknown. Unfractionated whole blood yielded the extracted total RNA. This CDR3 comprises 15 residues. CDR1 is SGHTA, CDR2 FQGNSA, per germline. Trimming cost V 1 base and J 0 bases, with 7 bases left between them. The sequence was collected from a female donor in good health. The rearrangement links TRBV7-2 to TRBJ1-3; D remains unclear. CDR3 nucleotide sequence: TGTGCCAGCAGCTTAGGAGTTAACTCTGGAAACACCATATATTTT. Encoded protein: CASSLGVNSGNTIYF.